This TCR beta chain derives from a study of T cell repertoires in cytomegalovirus infection. The wider study: Peptides in the study included HLA-C-restricted and HLA-B-restricted CMV epitopes. The study's findings and limits: Dominating the ex vivo response were HLA-C-restricted CMV-specific TCR beta clonotypes.

V was cut by 5 bases and J by 4 bases, with 14 bases left in between. The CDR3 length is 14 residues. From the reads, TCRdb called clonotypes with MiXCR, one entry per CDR3 protein. The repertoire holds about 830,000 distinct CDR3 sequences, with about 30% as singletons. Turning to this clonotype: Its antigen is undetermined.

The chain joins TRBV12-3 or TRBV12-4 to TRBJ1-2; maybe TRBD1 (5 bases). Sequencing was performed on cultured CD8+ T cells from PBMCs, taken from culture after CMV antigen stimulation. This receptor was taken from a human donor in good health (CMV status not recorded). Some clones in this sample may be carry-over from other donors' samples. In DNA, the CDR3 is TGTGCCAGCAGTATGGGGACGGAATCCTATGGCTACACCTTC. Translated, it gives CASSMGTESYGYTF.